The following is a T cell receptor beta chain sequence with its context. No antigen is known for it. Trimming at V came to 0 bases and at J to 5 bases, leaving 11 bases not matched to a gene. CDR1 and CDR2 (germline): LGHDT, YNNKEL (reference sequence). The CDR3 is made up of 18 amino acids. Antigen-specific CD4+ T cells were expanded (with viral peptide pools) by the ViraFEST assay ahead of sequencing. Culturing for around ten days preceded CD4+ T cell isolation. Among the vaccine recipients, none had a prior SARS-CoV-2 infection, and nucleocapsid antibodies were negative. The researchers cultured 1.5 million to 2 million PBMC per well with about 10 IU/ml IL-2 and roughly 9.2 ug/ml peptides. This specimen comes from a study of vaccination effects on CD4 cells after COVID-19. Study-level background: Two doses of either BNT162b2 or mRNA-1273 were given to each participant.

Points from the study as a whole: Early post-infection timepoints were missing from the study, which also had few convalescent patients. Among infection- and vaccine-induced clones, marked clonal contraction occurred late after vaccination.

The method was immunoSEQ multiplex PCR; TCRdb's version includes in-frame clones alone and lacks a portion of them. The top ten clones hold 12% of a sample with 62,000 or so clones, about four fifths of them seen once. The sequence was collected from a human donor who received a COVID-19 vaccine. The V and J genes are TRBV3-1 (or the pseudogene TRBV3-2) and TRBJ2-5; TRBD2 matches 11 bases. The sample in question was CD4+ T cells from PBMCs cultured with SARS-CoV-2 spike peptides, obtained before COVID-19 vaccination. The DNA for the CDR3 is TGTGCCAGCAGCCAAGAGACGCGGACTAGCGGGTGGGGTGAGACCCAGTACTTC. Encoded protein: CASSQETRTSGWGETQYF.